The rows below give T cell receptor beta chains drawn from one sample of a study of cytomegalovirus exposure and HLA in healthy donors. Some clones are missing from TCRdb's copy, which holds only in-frame ones; the method was immunoSEQ multiplex PCR. The table shows roughly 200,000 clones, with over 75% occurring only once. The material sequenced was PBMCs. These TCRs come from a man in his sixties in good health and CMV-seronegative. Each CDR3 is given without its conserved first and last residue. Clone sizes are given selectively: once, few, many, or a class where the clone is expanded.

TRBJ1-2 | - | TRBV7-9 | ASSPFRPGQGIYGYT
TRBJ1-5 | - | TRBV30 | AWSPDRHNQPQH
TRBJ1-1 | - | TRBV19 | ASNNRLMNTEAF
TRBJ1-6 | - | TRBV15 | ATSRDRSTGGSLH
TRBJ2-7 | - | TRBV10-3 | ATARDRGGHEQY
TRBJ1-4 | - | TRBV6-1 | ASTHYDRSNEKLF
TRBJ1-2 | - | TRBV5-1 | ASSLASIDGYT
TRBJ1-2 | - | TRBV11-2 | ASSLDAGTGYGYT
TRBJ1-1 | - | TRBV7-7 | ASSLQQGPEAF
TRBJ1-2 | - | TRBV7-2 | ASSLRGGGGYP
TRBJ2-5 | - | TRBV9 | ASGLFGTSEETQY
TRBJ2-1 | - | TRBV9 | ASSVDRVHNEQF
TRBJ2-2 | - | TRBV2 | ASGNRGGNTGELF
TRBJ2-3 | - | TRBV5-1 | ASSFATSGRGADTQY
TRBJ1-2 | - | TRBV5-1 | ASSLMTGTNYGYT
TRBJ1-1 | - | TRBV9 | ASSVGWASTEAF
TRBJ2-5 | - | TRBV4-2 | ASSQVVAGGQETQY
TRBJ2-5 | - | TRBV9 | ASSVGLEETQY
TRBJ2-7 | few | TRBV11-2 | ASSPRGLAGGEQY
TRBJ2-2 | - | TRBV2 | ASRRTGIVGELF
TRBJ1-1 | - | TRBV12-5 | ASGLDREKAF
TRBJ1-2 | - | TRBV28 | ASTQNYGYT
TRBJ1-4 | - | TRBV6-5 | ASSYYSSGGKLF
TRBJ1-3 | once | TRBV5-1 | ASSDSLGNTIY